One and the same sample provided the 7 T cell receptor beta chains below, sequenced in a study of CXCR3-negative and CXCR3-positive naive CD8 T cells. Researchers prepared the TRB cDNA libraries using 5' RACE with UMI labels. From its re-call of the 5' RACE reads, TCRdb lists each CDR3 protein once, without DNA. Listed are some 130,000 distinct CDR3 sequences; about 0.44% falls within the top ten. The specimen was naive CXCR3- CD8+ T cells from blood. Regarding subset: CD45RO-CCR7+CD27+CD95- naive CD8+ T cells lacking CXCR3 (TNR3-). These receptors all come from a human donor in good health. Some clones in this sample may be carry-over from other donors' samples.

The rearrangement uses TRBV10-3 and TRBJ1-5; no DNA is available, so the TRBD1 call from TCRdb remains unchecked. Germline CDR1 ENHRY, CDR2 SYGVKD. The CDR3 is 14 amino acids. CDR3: CADKGAGDNQPQHF.

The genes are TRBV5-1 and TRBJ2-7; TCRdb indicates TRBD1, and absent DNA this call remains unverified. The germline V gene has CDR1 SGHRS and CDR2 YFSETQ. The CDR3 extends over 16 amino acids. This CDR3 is CASSSKGQRTSYEQYF.

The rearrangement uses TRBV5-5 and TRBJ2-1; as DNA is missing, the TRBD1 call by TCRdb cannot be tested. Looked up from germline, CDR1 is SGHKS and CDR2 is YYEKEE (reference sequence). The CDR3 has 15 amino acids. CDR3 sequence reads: CASSLGTGKYNEQFF.

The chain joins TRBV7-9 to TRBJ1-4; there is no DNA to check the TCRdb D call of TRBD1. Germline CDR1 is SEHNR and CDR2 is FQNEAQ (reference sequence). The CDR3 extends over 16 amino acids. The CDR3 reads CASSSTRTAANEKLFF.

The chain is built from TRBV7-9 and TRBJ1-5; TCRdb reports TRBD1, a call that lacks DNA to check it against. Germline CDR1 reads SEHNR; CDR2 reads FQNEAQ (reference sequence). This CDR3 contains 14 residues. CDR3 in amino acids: CASSHGGINQPQHF.

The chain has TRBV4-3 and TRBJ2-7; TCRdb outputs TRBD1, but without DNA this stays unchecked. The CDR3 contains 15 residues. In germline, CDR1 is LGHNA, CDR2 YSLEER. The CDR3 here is CASSQDPGGPYEQYF.

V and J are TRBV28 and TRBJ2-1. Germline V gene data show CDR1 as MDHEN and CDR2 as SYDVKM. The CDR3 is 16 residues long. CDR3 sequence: CASSSDSNRIYNEQFF. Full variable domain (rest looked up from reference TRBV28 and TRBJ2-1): DVKVTQSSRYLVKRTGEKVFLECVQDMDHENMFWYRQDPGLGLRLIYFSYDVKMKEKGDIPEGYSVSREKKERFSLILESASTNQTSMYLCASSSDSNRIYNEQFFGPGTRLTVL.